The 23 T cell receptor beta chains given below trace back to one sample, sequenced in a study of blood T cell repertoires in COVID-19. The table came from immunoSEQ multiplex PCR; TCRdb's copy has only in-frame clones and leaves some out. The sample includes about 140,000 clones, 70% to 90% of them seen just once. The sequencing input was peripheral blood. The receptors shown here come from a human donor in a cohort sampled during active COVID-19.

V is TRBV2 and J is TRBJ2-1; 7 nucleotides agree with TRBD2. CDR1 and CDR2 (germline): SNHLY, FYNNEI. The V and J ends lost 10 bases and 4 bases, in that order; junction bases with no gene match: 10. The CDR3 is 14 residues long. Written as DNA, the CDR3 is TGTGCCACTTACCCCGGGACTACTTACAATGAGCAGTTCTTC. Translated, it gives CATYPGTTYNEQFF.

This sequence joins TRBV30 and TRBJ2-1; no definite D call. The CDR3 consists of 14 residues. In germline, CDR1 is GTSNPN, CDR2 SVGIG (reference sequence). V was clipped by 1 base and J by 3 bases, with 10 bases between them. CDR3 protein: CAWSEELVYNEQFF. The CDR3 DNA sequence: TGTGCCTGGAGTGAAGAGCTGGTCTACAATGAGCAGTTCTTC.

The chain combines TRBV6-4 with TRBJ1-1; D unresolved. With 2 bases removed from V and 3 bases from J, the gap between germline ends came to 4 bases. Germline CDR1 MRHNA, CDR2 SNTAGT. The CDR3 loop spans 12 amino acids. DNA for the CDR3: TGTGCCAGCAGTGACAGAGACACTGAAGCTTTCTTT. This sequence encodes CASSDRDTEAFF.

The table lists this clone with a count of one. The chain is built from TRBV24-1 and TRBJ1-5, with 7 bases aligning to TRBD1. J was trimmed by 6 bases and V by 5 bases; bases with no gene match: 3. CDR3 length equals 13 residues. Germline CDR1 KGHDR, CDR2 SFDVKD. CDR3 bases: TGTGCCACCAGTGCTGACAGGGTTCAGCCCCAGCATTTT. This sequence encodes CATSADRVQPQHF.

Comments on this clone: Germline is not matched at one junction end, which may reflect a read error. The chain employs TRBV28 and TRBJ1-2, with unresolved D. The germline CDR1 and CDR2 sequences are MDHEN and SYDVKM. The CDR3 extends over 12 amino acids. The CDR3 coding sequence is TGTGCCAGCAGTCCCCAAAACGACATAGGTAGCTTC. Protein sequence: CASSPQNDIGSF.

The rearrangement joins TRBV12-3 or TRBV12-4 to TRBJ1-1; D remains unclear. V was clipped by 2 bases and J by 5 bases, with 9 bases between them. This CDR3 has 13 amino acids. The chain's CDR3 is CASSLPPVTEAFF. The CDR3 DNA sequence: TGTGCCAGCAGTTTACCTCCCGTGACTGAAGCTTTCTTT.

The chain is built from TRBV18 and TRBJ1-5; D gene ambiguous. This CDR3 comprises 13 residues. The germline CDR1 and CDR2 sequences are KGHSH and LQKENI. Trimming shortened V by 5 bases and J by 0 bases, and 5 bases separated the two germline ends. CDR3 in DNA: TGTGCCAGCTCAGAGATTAGCAATCAGCCCCAGCATTTT. Residues: CASSEISNQPQHF.

This clone was recorded a few times. DNA for the CDR3: TGTGCCAGCAGTTCAGACCCCGGGACAGCCTACGAGCAGTACTTC. Translated, it gives CASSSDPGTAYEQYF. The V call is TRBV27, the J call TRBJ2-7; 7 bases are shared with TRBD1. V trimming: 4 bases; J trimming: 2 bases; junction bases outside the gene matches: 8. The CDR3 extends over 15 amino acids. Germline CDR1 is MNHEY and CDR2 is SMNVEV (reference sequence).

The chain recombines TRBV13 with TRBJ2-1; 10 positions match TRBD1. Germline V gives CDR1 PRHDT, CDR2 FYEKMQ (reference sequence). Losses at the gene ends were 5 bases for V and 5 bases for J; bases not matched to a gene: 6. The length of the CDR3 is 15 residues. The DNA for the CDR3 is TGTGCCAGCAGCCTAAAGACAGGGGGCCACAATGAGCAGTTCTTC. The encoded protein is CASSLKTGGHNEQFF. Looking up the rest from reference TRBV13 and TRBJ2-1 gives the full variable domain: AAGVIQSPRHLIKEKRETATLKCYPIPRHDTVYWYQQGPGQDPQFLISFYEKMQSDKGSIPDRFSAQQFSDYHSELNMSSLELGDSALYFCASSLKTGGHNEQFFGPGTRLTVL.

The J gene is TRBJ1-1, the V gene TRBV2; possibly TRBD1 for D (6 bases). CDR1 and CDR2 (germline): SNHLY, FYNNEI. Trimming removed 4 bases at V and 1 base at J, with 10 bases between. The CDR3 length is 14 residues. CDR3 bases: TGTGCCAGCAGTGCCTTACAGGGGAACACTGAAGCTTTCTTT. This codes for CASSALQGNTEAFF.

The chain carries TRBV27 and TRBJ2-2; 7 positions match TRBD1. Germline V gene sequence: CDR1 MNHEY, CDR2 SMNVEV (reference sequence). Trimming cost V 1 base and J 6 bases; bases outside gene matches: 5. The CDR3 is made up of 15 amino acids. For the CDR3, the DNA is TGTGCCAGCAGTTTATTCAACGACAGGGCCGGGGAGCTGTTTTTT. It is translated as CASSLFNDRAGELFF.

This clone was seen a few times. In DNA form, the CDR3 reads TGTGCCAGCAACATCGACAGTCGCGGCTACACCTTC. It is translated as CASNIDSRGYTF. V is TRBV28 and J is TRBJ1-2; a weak D match, TRBD1 (5 bases). In germline, CDR1 is MDHEN, CDR2 SYDVKM. The CDR3 loop spans 12 amino acids. The V and J ends lost 7 bases and 8 bases respectively, with 14 bases between them.

The CDR3 bases are TGTGCCAGCCAACAACCCGGGGGGGCCATTCAGTACTTC. Translated: CASQQPGGAIQYF. The chain has TRBV19 and TRBJ2-4; 8 bases fit TRBD2. Trimming at V came to 9 bases and at J to 9 bases, leaving 10 bases not matched to a gene. The germline gives CDR1 LNHDA, CDR2 SQIVND (reference sequence). CDR3 length equals 13 residues.

This clone was counted at least ten times. This chain connects TRBV27 to TRBJ1-1, with 8 bases identical to TRBD1. The CDR3 covers 13 residues. J was trimmed by 8 bases and V by 6 bases; bases with no gene match: 8. The germline CDR1 and CDR2 sequences are MNHEY and SMNVEV (reference sequence). CDR3 DNA: TGTGCCAGCAGGAGGGACAGGACTATCGAAGCTTTCTTT. This codes for CASRRDRTIEAFF.

The chain carries TRBV7-3 and TRBJ2-1; 8 positions agree with TRBD1. The CDR3 is made up of 17 amino acids. The V segment lost 3 bases and the J segment 6 bases; nucleotides outside the gene matches: 13. The germline V gene has CDR1 SGHTA and CDR2 FQGTGA. The CDR3 region is CASSFSPGTGTPNEQFF. DNA for the CDR3: TGTGCCAGCAGCTTCTCGCCCGGGACAGGAACACCCAATGAGCAGTTCTTC.

The rearrangement uses TRBV27 and TRBJ1-4, with D maybe TRBD1 (6 bases). Trimming took 5 bases from V and 7 from J, leaving 17 bases between them. This CDR3 region has 15 residues. CDR1 is MNHEY and CDR2 is SMNVEV in the germline V gene (reference sequence). The DNA of the CDR3 is TGTGCCAGCAGTAAGGGGGGGGGCCGGGGTGAAAAACTGTTTTTT. Translating it yields CASSKGGGRGEKLFF.

The chain uses TRBV7-9 and TRBJ1-1; TRBD1 matches 7 bases. The germline V gene encodes CDR1 SEHNR and CDR2 FQNEAQ (reference sequence). This CDR3 comprises 17 residues. After removal of 6 bases from V and 0 bases from J, the junction contained 13 bases not matched to a gene. CDR3 bases: TGTGCCAGCAGTCCCGGGACAGTGATATTTTTGAACACTGAAGCTTTCTTT. This codes for CASSPGTVIFLNTEAFF. Supplemented by reference TRBV7-9 and TRBJ1-1, the full variable domain reads DTGVSQNPRHKITKRGQNVTFRCDPISEHNRLYWYRQTLGQGPEFLTYFQNEAQLEKSRLLSDRFSAERPKGSFSTLEIQRTEQGDSAMYLCASSPGTVIFLNTEAFFGQGTRLTVV.

In this sample, this clone turned up once. The chain employs TRBV7-2 and TRBJ1-1; 7 bases map to TRBD1. CDR1 is SGHTA, CDR2 FQGNSA, per germline. The V gene end was trimmed by 5 bases and the J gene end by 6 bases; junction bases not matched to a gene: 12. The CDR3 covers 15 residues. The CDR3 spells CASSIRQGRTAEAFF. In DNA, the CDR3 is TGTGCCAGCAGCATCCGACAGGGCCGGACCGCTGAAGCTTTCTTT.

The chain is built from TRBV5-1 and TRBJ2-7; 8 nucleotides match TRBD1. Germline-derived CDR1 and CDR2 are SGHRS and YFSETQ. Unmatched junction bases numbered 2, after V lost 3 bases and J lost 3 bases. The CDR3 loop spans 13 amino acids. CDR3 sequence: CASSSGTGYEQYF. The CDR3 coding sequence is TGCGCCAGCAGCTCAGGGACAGGCTACGAGCAGTACTTC.

The chain uses TRBV11-3 and TRBJ2-3; 14 nucleotides align to TRBD2. Trimming took 5 bases from V and 1 from J; bases not matched to a gene: 5. Germline lookup yields CDR1 SGHNT and CDR2 YENEEA. The CDR3 has 17 amino acids. As DNA, the CDR3 is TGTGCCAGCAGCCCTCCGGGACTAGCGGGGGGCACAGATACGCAGTATTTT. Amino acid sequence: CASSPPGLAGGTDTQYF.

This clone came up once. Other DNA sequences in the same sample also yield this CDR3. This chain's CDR3 is CASSLGGEYEQYF. The CDR3 DNA sequence: TGTGCCAGCAGCTTAGGGGGGGAGTACGAGCAGTACTTC. This chain uses TRBV7-6 with TRBJ2-7; a weak D match, TRBD2 (6 bases). This CDR3 has 13 amino acids. V gave up 1 base and J gave up 4 bases, with 8 bases separating them. Germline assignment: CDR1 SGHVS and CDR2 FNYEAQ.

The CDR3 DNA reads TGTGCCAGCAACCCTGTGGGGACTCTTAGCTCCTACGAGCAGTACTTC. Encoded protein: CASNPVGTLSSYEQYF. The V gene is TRBV2, the J gene TRBJ2-7; D possibly corresponds to TRBD2 (6 bases). There are 16 residues in the CDR3. V was pared by 7 bases and J by 0 bases, with 19 bases between. Germline CDR1 SNHLY, CDR2 FYNNEI.

DNA of the CDR3: TGTGCCAGCAGTACGTTCAGGGGGGTCGCTGAAGCTTTCTTT. Protein product: CASSTFRGVAEAFF. The V gene is TRBV27, the J gene TRBJ1-1; 7 bases are shared with TRBD1. Germline CDR1 reads MNHEY; CDR2 reads SMNVEV (reference sequence). V lost 5 bases and J lost 6; bases outside the gene matches: 9. The CDR3 has 14 amino acids.